Included here is one T cell receptor (beta chain) sequence, with context. The data were obtained in a study of CD8 T cells in Susac syndrome. It was with random hexamers that roughly 0.5 to 1 ug RNA was reverse transcribed. TCRdb re-analysed the immunoSEQ multiplex PCR reads in MiXCR, keeping a single row per CDR3 protein. The sample holds 180,000 or so distinct CDR3 sequences, roughly 95% seen once. The V end was cut by 5 bases, the J end by 0 bases, with 10 bases between. The CDR3 is 13 residues long. Germline CDR1 reads DFQATT; CDR2 reads SNEGSKA (reference sequence). The source is a human donor in good health. The chain is built from TRBV20-1 and TRBJ1-1; no firm D call. The sequenced sample was CD4+ T cells from PBMCs. The CDR3: CSAPKRMNTEAFF. CDR3 nucleotides: TGCAGTGCTCCGAAGCGGATGAACACTGAAGCTTTCTTT.